This T cell receptor beta chain was sequenced in a study of preoperative IRX-2 immunotherapy in early breast cancer. The germline V gene has CDR1 SGHDN and CDR2 FVKESK. CDR3 size: 16 residues. Unmatched junction bases numbered 14, after V lost 5 bases and J lost 6 bases. Produced via immunoSEQ multiplex PCR; TCRdb's table is partial and in-frame only. The sample lists around 24,000 clones, 75% occurring once. As to treatment: preoperative locoregional IRX-2 cytokine immunotherapy. Preoperative locoregional IRX-2 cytokine immunotherapy was tested in the phase Ib source study. The sequenced sample was lymph node tissue, obtained after IRX-2 immunotherapy. The sequence was obtained from a human donor with breast cancer. The chain recombines TRBV14 with TRBJ2-7, with TRBD1 matching over 9 bases. The CDR3 loop is CASSFYSGTGLGEQYF. The CDR3 nucleotides are TGTGCCAGCAGCTTTTACTCCGGGACAGGGTTGGGCGAGCAGTACTTC.